The TCR beta chain under discussion was sequenced for a study of blood T cell repertoires in COVID-19. For the study at large: Italy, Spain and the United States were the sources of the convalescent and acute COVID-19 samples. T cells, B-cell-depleted T cells, or PBMCs provided the cDNA or gDNA that served as material.

V trimming: 1 base; J trimming: 8 bases; junction bases outside the gene matches: 7. The germline V gene encodes CDR1 MNHNS and CDR2 SASEGT. The CDR3 loop spans 15 amino acids. Per the original data handling: Reference gene primer amplification in the assay estimated nucleated cell counts. Data came from immunoSEQ multiplex PCR; TCRdb stores just in-frame clones and leaves some out. The V and J calls and clone size were taken over from that table, and D and trimming were inferred from the DNA. The profile shows 180,000 or so clones, roughly 86% of them singletons. The chain recombines TRBV6-1 with TRBJ1-2, with 10 positions matching TRBD1. The sample comprised peripheral blood. The clonotype originates from a man between 18 and 35 years old with acute or convalescent COVID-19. CDR3 DNA sequence: TGTGCCAGCAGTGAAGGACAGGGGGCATTTGACGGCTACACCTTC. Encoded protein: CASSEGQGAFDGYTF.